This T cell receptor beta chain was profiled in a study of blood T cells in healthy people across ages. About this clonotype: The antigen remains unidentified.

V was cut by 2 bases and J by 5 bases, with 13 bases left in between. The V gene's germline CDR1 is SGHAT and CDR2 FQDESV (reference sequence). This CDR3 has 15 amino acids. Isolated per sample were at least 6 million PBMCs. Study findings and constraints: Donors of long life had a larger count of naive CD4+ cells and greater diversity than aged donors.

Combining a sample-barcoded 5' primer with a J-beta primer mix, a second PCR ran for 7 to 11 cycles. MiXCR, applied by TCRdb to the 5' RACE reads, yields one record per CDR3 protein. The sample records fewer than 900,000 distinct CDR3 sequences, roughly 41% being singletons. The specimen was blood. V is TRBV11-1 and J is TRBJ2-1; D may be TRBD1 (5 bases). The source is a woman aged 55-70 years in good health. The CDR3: CASSLIRVQDNEQFF. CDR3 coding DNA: TGTGCCAGCAGCTTAATCAGGGTTCAGGACAATGAGCAGTTCTTC.